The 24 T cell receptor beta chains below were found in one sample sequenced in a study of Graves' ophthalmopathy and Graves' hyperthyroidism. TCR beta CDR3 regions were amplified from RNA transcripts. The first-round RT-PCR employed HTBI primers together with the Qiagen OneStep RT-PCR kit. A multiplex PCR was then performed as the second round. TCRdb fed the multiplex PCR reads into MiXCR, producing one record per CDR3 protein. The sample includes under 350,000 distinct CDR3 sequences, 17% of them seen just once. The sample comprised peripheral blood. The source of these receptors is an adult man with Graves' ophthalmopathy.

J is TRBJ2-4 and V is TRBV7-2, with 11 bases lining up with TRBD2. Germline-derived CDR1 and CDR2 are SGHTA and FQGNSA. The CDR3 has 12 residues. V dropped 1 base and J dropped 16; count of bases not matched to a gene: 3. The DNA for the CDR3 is TGTGCCAGCAGCTTAGGTAGCGGGAGGGGTTACTTC. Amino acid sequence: CASSLGSGRGYF. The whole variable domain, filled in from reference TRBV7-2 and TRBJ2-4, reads GAGVSQSPSNKVTEKGKDVELRCDPISGHTALYWYRQSLGQGLEFLIYFQGNSAPDKSGLPSDRFSAERTGGSVSTLTIQRTQQEDSAVYLCASSLGSGRGYFGAGTRLSVL.

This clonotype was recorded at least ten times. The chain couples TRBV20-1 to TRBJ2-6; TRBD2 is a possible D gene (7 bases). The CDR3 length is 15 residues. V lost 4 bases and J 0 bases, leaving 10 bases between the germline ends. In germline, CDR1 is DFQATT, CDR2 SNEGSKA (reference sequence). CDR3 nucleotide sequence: TGCAGTGCTAAGGGGGGGGACTCTGGGGCCAACGTCCTGACTTTC. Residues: CSAKGGDSGANVLTF.

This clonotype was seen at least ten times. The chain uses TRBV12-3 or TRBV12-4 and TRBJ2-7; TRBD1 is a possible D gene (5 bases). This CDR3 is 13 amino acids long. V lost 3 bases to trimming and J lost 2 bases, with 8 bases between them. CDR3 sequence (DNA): TGTGCCAGCAGTTTCCAGGGTCCCTACGAGCAGTACTTC. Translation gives CASSFQGPYEQYF.

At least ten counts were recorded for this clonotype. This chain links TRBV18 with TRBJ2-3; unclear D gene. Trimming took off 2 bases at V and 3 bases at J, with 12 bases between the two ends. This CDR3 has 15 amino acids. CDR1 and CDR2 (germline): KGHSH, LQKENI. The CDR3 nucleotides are TGTGCCAGCTCACCAATGGCGGCAACTACAGATACGCAGTATTTT. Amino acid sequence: CASSPMAATTDTQYF.

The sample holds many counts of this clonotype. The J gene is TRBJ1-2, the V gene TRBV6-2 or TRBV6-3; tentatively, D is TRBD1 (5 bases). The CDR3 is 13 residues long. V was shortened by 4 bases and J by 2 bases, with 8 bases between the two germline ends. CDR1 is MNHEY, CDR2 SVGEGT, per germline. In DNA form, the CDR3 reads TGTGCCAGCAGTTTCGAGGGGAACTATGGCTACACCTTC. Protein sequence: CASSFEGNYGYTF.

This CDR3 reads CASGGAAVGKNIQYF. CDR3 in DNA: TGTGCCAGCGGGGGGGCCGCGGTGGGCAAAAACATTCAGTACTTC. The chain employs TRBV28 and TRBJ2-4; maybe TRBD2 (7 bases). This CDR3 has 15 amino acids. Germline V lookup: CDR1 MDHEN, CDR2 SYDVKM. The V end was cut by 8 bases, the J end by 3 bases, with 17 bases between. Filled out from reference TRBV28 and TRBJ2-4, the complete variable domain reads DVKVTQSSRYLVKRTGEKVFLECVQDMDHENMFWYRQDPGLGLRLIYFSYDVKMKEKGDIPEGYSVSREKKERFSLILESASTNQTSMYLCASGGAAVGKNIQYFGAGTRLSVL.

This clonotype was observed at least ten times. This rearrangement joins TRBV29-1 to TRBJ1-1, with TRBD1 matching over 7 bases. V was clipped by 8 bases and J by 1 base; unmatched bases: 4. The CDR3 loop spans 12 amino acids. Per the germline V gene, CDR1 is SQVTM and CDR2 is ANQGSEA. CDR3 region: CSLRTGNTEAFF. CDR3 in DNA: TGCAGCTTAAGGACAGGGAACACTGAAGCTTTCTTT.

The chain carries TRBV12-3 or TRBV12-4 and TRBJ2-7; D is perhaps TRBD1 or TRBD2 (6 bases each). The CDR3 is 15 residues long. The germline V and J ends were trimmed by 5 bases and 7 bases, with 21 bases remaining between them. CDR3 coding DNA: TGTGCCAGCAGTGCCCCCGGGGGCGGACTGAGGGAGCAGTACTTC. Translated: CASSAPGGGLREQYF.

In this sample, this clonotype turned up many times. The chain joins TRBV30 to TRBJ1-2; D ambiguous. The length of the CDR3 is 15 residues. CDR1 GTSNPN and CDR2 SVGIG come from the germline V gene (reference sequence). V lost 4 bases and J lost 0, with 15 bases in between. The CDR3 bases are TGTGCCTGGATCCGATACATCCGACCTAACTATGGCTACACCTTC. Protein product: CAWIRYIRPNYGYTF.

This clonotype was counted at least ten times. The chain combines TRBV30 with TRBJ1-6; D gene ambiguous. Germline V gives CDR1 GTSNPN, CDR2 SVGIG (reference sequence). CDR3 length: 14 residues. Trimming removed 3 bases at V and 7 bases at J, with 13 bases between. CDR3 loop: CAWRAKGGNSPLHF. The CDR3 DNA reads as TGTGCCTGGAGGGCGAAGGGAGGAAATTCACCCCTCCACTTT.

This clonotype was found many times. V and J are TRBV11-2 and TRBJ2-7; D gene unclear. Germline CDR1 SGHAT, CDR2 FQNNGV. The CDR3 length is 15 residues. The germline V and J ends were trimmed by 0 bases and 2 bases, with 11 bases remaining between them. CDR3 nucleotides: TGTGCCAGCAGCTTAGACAGAAGTTTTACCTACGAGCAGTACTTC. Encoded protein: CASSLDRSFTYEQYF.

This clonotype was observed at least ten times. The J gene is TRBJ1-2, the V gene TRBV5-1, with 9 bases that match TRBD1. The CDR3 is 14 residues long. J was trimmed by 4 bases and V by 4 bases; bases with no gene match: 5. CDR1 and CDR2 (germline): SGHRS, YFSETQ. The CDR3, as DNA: TGCGCCAGCAGCCTGGACAGGGGCGGCTATGGCTACACCTTC. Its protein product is CASSLDRGGYGYTF.

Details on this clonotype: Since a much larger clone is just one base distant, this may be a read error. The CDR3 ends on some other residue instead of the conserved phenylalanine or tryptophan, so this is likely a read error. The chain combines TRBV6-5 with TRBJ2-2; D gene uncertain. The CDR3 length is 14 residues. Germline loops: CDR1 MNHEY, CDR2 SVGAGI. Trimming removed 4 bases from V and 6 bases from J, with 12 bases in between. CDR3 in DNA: TGTGCCAGCAGTTCCGGAGATGCTTCCGGGGAGCTGTTTCTT. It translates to CASSSGDASGELFL.

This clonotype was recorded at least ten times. The CDR3 sequence is CASSVTGIGYEQYF. CDR3 coding DNA: TGTGCCAGCAGCGTAACGGGGATAGGTTACGAGCAGTACTTC. J is TRBJ2-7 and V is TRBV9, with D perhaps TRBD2 (5 bases). The germline CDR1 and CDR2 sequences are SGDLS and YYNGEE. This CDR3 is built from 14 residues. V was trimmed by 1 base and J by 4 bases, leaving 12 bases between them.

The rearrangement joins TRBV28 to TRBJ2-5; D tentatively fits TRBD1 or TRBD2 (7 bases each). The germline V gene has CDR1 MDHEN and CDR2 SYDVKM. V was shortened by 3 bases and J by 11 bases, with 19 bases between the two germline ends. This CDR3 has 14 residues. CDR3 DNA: TGTGCCAGCAGTTTGCCAGGGGGGGCTCGGAGGCAGTACTTC. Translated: CASSLPGGARRQYF.

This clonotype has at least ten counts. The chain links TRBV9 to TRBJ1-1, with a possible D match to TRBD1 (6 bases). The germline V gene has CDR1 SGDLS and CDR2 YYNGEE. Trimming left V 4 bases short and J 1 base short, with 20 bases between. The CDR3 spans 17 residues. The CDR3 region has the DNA TGTGCCAGCAGCTCTCGAAGGGGAGCAGGGGAGAACACTGAAGCTTTCTTT. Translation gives CASSSRRGAGENTEAFF.

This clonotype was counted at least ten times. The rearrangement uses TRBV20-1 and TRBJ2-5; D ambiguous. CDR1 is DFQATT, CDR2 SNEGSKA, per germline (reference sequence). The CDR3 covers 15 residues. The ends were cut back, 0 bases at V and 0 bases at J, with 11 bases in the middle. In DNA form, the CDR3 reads TGCAGTGCTAGAGATCGGGCTAGAAACCAAGAGACCCAGTACTTC. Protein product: CSARDRARNQETQYF.

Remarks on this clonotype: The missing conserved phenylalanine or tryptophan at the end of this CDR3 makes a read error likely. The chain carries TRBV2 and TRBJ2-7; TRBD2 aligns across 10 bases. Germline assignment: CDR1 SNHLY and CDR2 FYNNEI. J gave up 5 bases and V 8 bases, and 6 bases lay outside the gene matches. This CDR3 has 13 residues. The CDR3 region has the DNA TGTGCCAGCGAGGGACTAGCGTTCCACGAGCAGTACCTC. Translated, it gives CASEGLAFHEQYL.

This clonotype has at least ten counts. The DNA of the CDR3 is TGCAGTGCTAGGCGGGGCGCTAACGACGGGGAGCTGTTTTTT. Protein: CSARRGANDGELFF. This chain links TRBV20-1 with TRBJ2-2; perhaps TRBD2 as D (6 bases). The CDR3 contains 14 residues. V gave up 3 bases and J gave up 7 bases, with 15 bases separating them. Germline CDR1 and CDR2: DFQATT and SNEGSKA (reference sequence).

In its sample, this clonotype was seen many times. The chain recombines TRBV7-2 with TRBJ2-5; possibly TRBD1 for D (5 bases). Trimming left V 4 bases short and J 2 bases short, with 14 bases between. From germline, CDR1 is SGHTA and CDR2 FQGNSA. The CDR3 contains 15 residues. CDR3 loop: CASSWAGLAQETQYF. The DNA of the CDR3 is TGTGCCAGCAGCTGGGCAGGGCTGGCGCAAGAGACCCAGTACTTC.

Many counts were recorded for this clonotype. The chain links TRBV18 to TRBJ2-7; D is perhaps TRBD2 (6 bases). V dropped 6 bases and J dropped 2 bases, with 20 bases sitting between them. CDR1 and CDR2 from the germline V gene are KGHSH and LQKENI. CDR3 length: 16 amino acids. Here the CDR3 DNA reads TGTGCCAGCTCGCCTACGGATGCACTAGCCACCTACGAGCAGTACTTC. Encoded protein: CASSPTDALATYEQYF.

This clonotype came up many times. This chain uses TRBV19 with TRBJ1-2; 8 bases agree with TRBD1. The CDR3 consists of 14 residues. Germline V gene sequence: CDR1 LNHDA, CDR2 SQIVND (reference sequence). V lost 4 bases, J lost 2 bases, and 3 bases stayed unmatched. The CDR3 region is CASSSAGGNYGYTF. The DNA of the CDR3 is TGTGCCAGTAGTAGCGCAGGGGGCAACTATGGCTACACCTTC.

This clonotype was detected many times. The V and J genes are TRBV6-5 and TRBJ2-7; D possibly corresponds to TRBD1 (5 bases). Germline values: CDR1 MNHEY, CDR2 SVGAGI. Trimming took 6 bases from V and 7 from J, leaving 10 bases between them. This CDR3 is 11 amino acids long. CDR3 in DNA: TGTGCCAGCAGCTCAGGGTTAGAGCAGTACTTC. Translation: CASSSGLEQYF.

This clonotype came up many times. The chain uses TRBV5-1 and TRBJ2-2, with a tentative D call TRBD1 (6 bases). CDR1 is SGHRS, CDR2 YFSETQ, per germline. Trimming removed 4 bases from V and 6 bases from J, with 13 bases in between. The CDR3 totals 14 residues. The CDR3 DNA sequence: TGCGCCAGCAGCCCCAGGGGTCCCCCCGGGGAGCTGTTTTTT. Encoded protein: CASSPRGPPGELFF. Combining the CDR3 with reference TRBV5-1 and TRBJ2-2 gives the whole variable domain KAGVTQTPRYLIKTRGQQVTLSCSPISGHRSVSWYQQTPGQGLQFLFEYFSETQRNKGNFPGRFSGRQFSNSRSEMNVSTLELGDSALYLCASSPRGPPGELFFGEGSRLTVL.